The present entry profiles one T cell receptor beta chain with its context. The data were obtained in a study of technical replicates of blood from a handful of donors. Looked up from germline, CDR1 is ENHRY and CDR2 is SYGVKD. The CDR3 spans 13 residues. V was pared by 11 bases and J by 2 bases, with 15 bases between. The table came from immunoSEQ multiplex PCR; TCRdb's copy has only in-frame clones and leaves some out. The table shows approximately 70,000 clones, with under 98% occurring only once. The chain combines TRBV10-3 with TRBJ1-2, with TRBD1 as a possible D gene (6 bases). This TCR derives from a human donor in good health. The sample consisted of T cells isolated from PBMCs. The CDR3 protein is CASRTEPNYGYTF. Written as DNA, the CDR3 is TGTGCCTCCCGGACAGAACCGAACTATGGCTACACCTTC.